A selection of T cell receptor beta chains follows, all from one sample in a study of CD8+ T cells in alopecia areata. The data were produced by immunoSEQ multiplex PCR, yet TCRdb's version contains in-frame clones alone and is incomplete. This table holds more than 100,000 clones, around 84% found once. Sequencing used CD8+ T cells sorted from blood, obtained at approximately week 34, from a patient treated with tofacitinib. Receptor source: a human donor with alopecia areata. The CDR3 runs from the conserved cysteine through the conserved F or W. A D gene is named only where the DNA matches it firmly. A clone size is listed for some rows: how often the clone was seen (once, few, many), or a class if it is expanded.

V	size	D	J	DNA	CDR3
TRBV9	NA	TRBD1	TRBJ2-7	TGTGCCAGCAGCGTTACCGGGACAGAGACCTACGAGCAGTACTTC	CASSVTGTETYEQYF
TRBV19	NA	NA	TRBJ2-1	TGTGCCAGTAGGCTGACTCCTATCTCCTACAATGAGCAGTTCTTC	CASRLTPISYNEQFF
TRBV7-2	NA	NA	TRBJ2-5	TGTGCCAGCAGCTTCAGGGACCTTGGGACCCAGTACTTC	CASSFRDLGTQYF
TRBV10-2	NA	TRBD1	TRBJ1-4	TGCGCCAGCAGTGAGAAAGGGGGACAGCAAGTTGAAAAACTGTTTTTT	CASSEKGGQQVEKLFF
TRBV28	NA	NA	TRBJ2-7	TGTGCCAGCAGTCTCGGACCCCAAGGCTACGAGCAGTACTTC	CASSLGPQGYEQYF
TRBV5-1	many	NA	TRBJ2-1	TGCGCCAGCAGCTTGGTTCCTCTGGGAGGGGGGGATGAGCAGTTCTTC	CASSLVPLGGGDEQFF
TRBV15	NA	NA	TRBJ1-2	TGTGCCACCAGCAGAGACGGGGAAACTGGCTACACCTTC	CATSRDGETGYTF
TRBV7-9	NA	NA	TRBJ2-4	TGTGCCAGCAGCTCCCCCCTTGACAGGAGACTAGCCAAAAACATTCAGTACTTC	CASSSPLDRRLAKNIQYF
TRBV7-6	NA	TRBD2	TRBJ2-5	TGTGCCAGCAGCTTAGGGTCTAGCGGGAGCGGGGAGACCCAGTACTTC	CASSLGSSGSGETQYF
TRBV6-6	NA	NA	TRBJ1-5	TGTGCCAGCAGCGGGCAGGTATCGCAGCCCCAGCATTTT	CASSGQVSQPQHF
TRBV10-3	NA	NA	TRBJ2-7	TGTGCCATCAGTGAAGACCGAGCCTACGAGCAGTACTTC	CAISEDRAYEQYF
TRBV6-6	NA	TRBD2	TRBJ2-1	TGTGCCAGCGCCGGTAACGGGGGGGATGAGCAGTTCTTC	CASAGNGGDEQFF
TRBV7-9	once	NA	TRBJ2-1	TGTGCCAGCGGATTCGGGACACCGTACAATGAGCAGTTCTTC	CASGFGTPYNEQFF
TRBV18	NA	NA	TRBJ2-7	TGTGCCAGCTCACCACCAGGGCGCTCCTACGAGCAGTACTTC	CASSPPGRSYEQYF
TRBV5-5	NA	NA	TRBJ2-7	TGTGCCAGCAGCTTGGGTCTCGAGCAGTACTTC	CASSLGLEQYF
TRBV7-8	NA	TRBD1	TRBJ2-7	TGTGCCAGCAGCTCGACAGGGGGAACCTACGAGCAGTACTTC	CASSSTGGTYEQYF
TRBV14	NA	NA	TRBJ2-7	TGTGCCAGCAGCCAATGGGGCTACGAGCAGTACTTC	CASSQWGYEQYF
TRBV5-6	NA	TRBD2	TRBJ2-1	TGTGCCAGCAGCACAACTAGCGGGAATTACAATGAGCAGTTCTTC	CASSTTSGNYNEQFF
TRBV7-8	NA	TRBD1	TRBJ2-7	TGTGCCAGCAGCTCCCCCGGGACAGGGCCCTACGAGCAGTACTTC	CASSSPGTGPYEQYF
TRBV7-6	NA	NA	TRBJ2-1	TGTGCCAGCAGCGATAATTTCAGGGGCCCCAATGAGCAGTTCTTC	CASSDNFRGPNEQFF
TRBV11-2	NA	NA	TRBJ2-7	TGTGCCAGCAGCTTAGCGGACCTCCGGGGCGAGCAGTACTTC	CASSLADLRGEQYF
TRBV25-1	NA	NA	TRBJ1-1	TGTGCCAGCAGTGAATATGAGGGCGGGGCCACTGAAGCTTTCTTT	CASSEYEGGATEAFF
TRBV27	once	NA	TRBJ1-2	TGTGCCAGCAGCCTGACAGCGTCTAACTATGGCTACACCTTC	CASSLTASNYGYTF
TRBV29-1	NA	NA	TRBJ2-2	TGCAGCGTCCCCCGTTCCCACACCGGGGAGCTGTTTTTT	CSVPRSHTGELFF
TRBV29-1	NA	TRBD1	TRBJ2-3	TGCAGCGCCCTGACAGGGTCTAGCACAGATACGCAGTATTTT	CSALTGSSTDTQYF
TRBV27	NA	TRBD1	TRBJ1-4	TGTGCCAGCAGTCTACAGGGGGTTAATGAAAAACTGTTTTTT	CASSLQGVNEKLFF
TRBV27	NA	NA	TRBJ1-2	TGTGCCAGCAGTTTAGAGAGCAGAGGCTATGGCTACACCTTC	CASSLESRGYGYTF
TRBV9	NA	TRBD1	TRBJ2-7	TGTGCCAGCAGCGCGGGACAGGCCGCCTACGAGCAGTACTTC	CASSAGQAAYEQYF
TRBV6-4	NA	NA	TRBJ2-3	TGTGCCAGTAGAACCGGGACTCGGACAGATACGCAGTATTTT	CASRTGTRTDTQYF
TRBV27	NA	NA	TRBJ1-2	TGTGCCAGCAGTTTTCGACAGACTAACTATGGCTACACCTTC	CASSFRQTNYGYTF
TRBV4-1	once	NA	TRBJ1-1	TGCGCCAGCAGCCTGGGACAAAACACTGAAGCTTTCTTT	CASSLGQNTEAFF
TRBV30	NA	TRBD2	TRBJ2-7	TGTGCCTGGAGTGTACCGGGGACTAGGATTCCCTACGAGCAGTACTTC	CAWSVPGTRIPYEQYF
TRBV5-1	NA	TRBD1	TRBJ2-1	TGCGCCAGCAGCTTGGAAGACAGGGAAGGAAGTGAGCAGTTCTTC	CASSLEDREGSEQFF
TRBV10-2	NA	NA	TRBJ2-7	TGCGCCAGCAGAGTGGACTACGAGCAGTACTTC	CASRVDYEQYF
TRBV11-2	NA	NA	TRBJ2-4	TGTGCCAGCAGCTCTACCCGGACCAAAAACATTCAGTACTTC	CASSSTRTKNIQYF
TRBV13	NA	NA	TRBJ2-3	TGTGCCAGCAGCTTAGACGGTCTGCCAGATACGCAGTATTTT	CASSLDGLPDTQYF
TRBV30	NA	NA	TRBJ2-7	TGTGCCTGGAAACGGGGGATAGGGTACGAGCAGTACTTC	CAWKRGIGYEQYF
TRBV25-1	NA	NA	TRBJ1-1	TGTGCCAGCAGGGGGGGGTTTGACACTGAAGCTTTCTTT	CASRGGFDTEAFF
TRBV5-8	NA	NA	TRBJ1-1	TGTGCCAGCAGCTTGGTTTCTGCCAACACTGAAGCTTTCTTT	CASSLVSANTEAFF
TRBV21-1	NA	NA	TRBJ2-7	TGTGCCAGCACCAAAACGGATGCATCCTACGAGCAGTACTTC	CASTKTDASYEQYF
TRBV6-5	NA	NA	TRBJ2-2	TGTGCCAGCAGTTGGAACAGGGACAACACCGGGGAGCTGTTTTTT	CASSWNRDNTGELFF
TRBV7-9	few	NA	TRBJ2-1	TGTGCCAGCAGCTTAGCGACAGATGATGAGCAGTTCTTC	CASSLATDDEQFF
TRBV6-6	few	NA	TRBJ2-3	TGTGCCAGCAGTTACTCCGACACAGATACGCAGTATTTT	CASSYSDTDTQYF
TRBV5-6	NA	TRBD1	TRBJ1-1	TGTGCCAGCAGCTTGGCGGGACAGGGGATACTCTCGGCTGAAGCTTTCTTT	CASSLAGQGILSAEAFF
TRBV19	few	NA	TRBJ1-3	TGTGCCAGTAGTTTTCCCTCGGACGGAATCTCTGGAAACACCATATATTTT	CASSFPSDGISGNTIYF
TRBV29-1	NA	NA	TRBJ2-7	TGCAGCGTTATGGGGAATGGGTTTGTGGACGAGCAGTACTTC	CSVMGNGFVDEQYF